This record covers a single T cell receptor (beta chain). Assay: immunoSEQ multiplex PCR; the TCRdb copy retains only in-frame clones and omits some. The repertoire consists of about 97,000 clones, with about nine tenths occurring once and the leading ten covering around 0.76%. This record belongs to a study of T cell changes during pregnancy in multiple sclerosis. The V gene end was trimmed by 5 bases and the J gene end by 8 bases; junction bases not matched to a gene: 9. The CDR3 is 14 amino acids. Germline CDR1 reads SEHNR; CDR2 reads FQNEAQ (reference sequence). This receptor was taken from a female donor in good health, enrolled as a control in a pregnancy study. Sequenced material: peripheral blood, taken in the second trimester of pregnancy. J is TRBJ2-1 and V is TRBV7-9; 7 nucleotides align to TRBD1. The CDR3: CASSPRGQFYEQFF. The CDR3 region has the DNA TGTGCCAGCAGCCCACGGGGACAGTTCTATGAGCAGTTCTTC. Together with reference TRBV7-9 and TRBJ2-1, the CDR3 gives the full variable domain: DTGVSQNPRHKITKRGQNVTFRCDPISEHNRLYWYRQTLGQGPEFLTYFQNEAQLEKSRLLSDRFSAERPKGSFSTLEIQRTEQGDSAMYLCASSPRGQFYEQFFGPGTRLTVL.